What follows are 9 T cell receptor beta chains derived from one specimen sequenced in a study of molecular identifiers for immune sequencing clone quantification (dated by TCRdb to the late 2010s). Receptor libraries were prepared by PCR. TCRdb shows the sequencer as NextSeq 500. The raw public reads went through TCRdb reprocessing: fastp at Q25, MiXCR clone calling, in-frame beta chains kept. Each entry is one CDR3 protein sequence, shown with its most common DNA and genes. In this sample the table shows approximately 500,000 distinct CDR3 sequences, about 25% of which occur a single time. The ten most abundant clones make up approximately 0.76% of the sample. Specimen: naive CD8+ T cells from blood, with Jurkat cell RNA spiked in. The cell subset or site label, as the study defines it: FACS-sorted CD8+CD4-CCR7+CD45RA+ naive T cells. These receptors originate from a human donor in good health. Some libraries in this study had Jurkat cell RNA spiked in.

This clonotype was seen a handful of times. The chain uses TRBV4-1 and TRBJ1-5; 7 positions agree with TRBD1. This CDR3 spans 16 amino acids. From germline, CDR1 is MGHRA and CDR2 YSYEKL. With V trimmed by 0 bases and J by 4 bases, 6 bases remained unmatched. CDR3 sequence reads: CASSQESPTGNQPQHF. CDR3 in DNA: TGCGCCAGCAGCCAAGAAAGTCCGACAGGGAATCAGCCCCAGCATTTT.

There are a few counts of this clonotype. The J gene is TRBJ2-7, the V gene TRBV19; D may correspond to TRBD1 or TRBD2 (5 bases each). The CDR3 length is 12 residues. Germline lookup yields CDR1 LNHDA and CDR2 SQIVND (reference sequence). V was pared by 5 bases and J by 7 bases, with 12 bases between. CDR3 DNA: TGTGCCAGTAGTGGGGCCCGCGGGGAGCAGTACTTC. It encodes CASSGARGEQYF.

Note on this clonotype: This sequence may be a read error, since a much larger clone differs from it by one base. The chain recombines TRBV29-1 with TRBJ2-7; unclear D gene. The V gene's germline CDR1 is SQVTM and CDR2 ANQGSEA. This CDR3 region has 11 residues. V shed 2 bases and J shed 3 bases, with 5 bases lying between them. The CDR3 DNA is TGCAGCGTTGAACTCCGCTACGAGCAGTACTTC. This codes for CSVELRYEQYF.

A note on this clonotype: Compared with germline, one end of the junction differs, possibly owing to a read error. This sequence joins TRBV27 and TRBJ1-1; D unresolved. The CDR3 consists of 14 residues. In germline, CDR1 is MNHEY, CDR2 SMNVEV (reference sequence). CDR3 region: CASSLGSGNTETFF. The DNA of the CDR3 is TGTGCCAGCAGTTTAGGATCGGGGAACACTGAAACTTTCTTT.

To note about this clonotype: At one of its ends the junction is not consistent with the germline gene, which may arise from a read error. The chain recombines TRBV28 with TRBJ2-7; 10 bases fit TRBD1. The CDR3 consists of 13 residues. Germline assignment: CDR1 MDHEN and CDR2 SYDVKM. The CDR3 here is CASMTGGPYKQYF. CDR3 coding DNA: TGTGCCAGCATGACAGGGGGCCCCTACAAGCAGTACTTC.

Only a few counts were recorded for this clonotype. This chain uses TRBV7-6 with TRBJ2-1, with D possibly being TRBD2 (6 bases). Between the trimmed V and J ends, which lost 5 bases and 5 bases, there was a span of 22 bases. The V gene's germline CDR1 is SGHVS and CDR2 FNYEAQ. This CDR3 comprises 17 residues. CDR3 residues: CASSRSMAGDFDNEQFF. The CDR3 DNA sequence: TGTGCCAGCAGCCGTTCAATGGCCGGGGACTTTGACAATGAGCAGTTCTTC.

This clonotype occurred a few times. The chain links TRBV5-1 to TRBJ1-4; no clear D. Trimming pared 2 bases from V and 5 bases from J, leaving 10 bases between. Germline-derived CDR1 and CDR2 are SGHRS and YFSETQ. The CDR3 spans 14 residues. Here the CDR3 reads CASSFLGGNEKLFF. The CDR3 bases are TGCGCCAGCAGCTTTCTTGGAGGGAATGAAAAACTGTTTTTT.

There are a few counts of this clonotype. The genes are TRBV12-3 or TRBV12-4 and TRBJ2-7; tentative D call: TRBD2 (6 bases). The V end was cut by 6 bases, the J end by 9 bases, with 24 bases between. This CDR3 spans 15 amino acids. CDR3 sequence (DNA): TGTGCCAGCAGCCCTTGGGGGGAAGGTGGGAGCCGGCAGTACTTC. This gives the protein CASSPWGEGGSRQYF.

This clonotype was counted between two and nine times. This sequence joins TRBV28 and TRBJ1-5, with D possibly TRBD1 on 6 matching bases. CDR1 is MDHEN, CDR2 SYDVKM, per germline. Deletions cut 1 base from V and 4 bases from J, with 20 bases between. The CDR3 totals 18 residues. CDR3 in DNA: TGTGCCAGCAGTTTATCGGCCAGCCGGATAGGGGGGAATCAGCCCCAGCATTTT. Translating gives CASSLSASRIGGNQPQHF.